Sequencing of this T cell receptor (beta chain) was carried out in a study of T cell changes during pregnancy in multiple sclerosis (dated by TCRdb to the late 2010s). At the level of the whole study: Changes in the T cell repertoire over the course of pregnancy were examined in this study in women with multiple sclerosis.

Counted from cysteine to phenylalanine, this CDR3 has 13 amino acids. Only the CDR3 region is kept as DNA, spanning 39 bases read in frame from base 1. A distance of 13 bases separates the germline ends of V and J, which lose 10 bases and 3 bases respectively. CDR1 is given as MDHEN and CDR2 as SYDVKM, both from the germline V gene. To note about this clone: Its antigen is not yet known. Base qualities are missing; no much larger clone stands one base away.

The library was made by the immunoSEQ multiplex PCR assay. This is the immuneACCESS table as TCRdb keeps it, with only in-frame sequences that have V and J called. A part of the clones is gone; compared with another copy, unresolved V genes explain less than half, and the rest is unexplained. In this sample the table shows about 47,000 clones, approximately 92% of which occur a single time. The top ten clones comprise around 7.9% of the sample. The sequence joins TRBV28 to TRBJ1-5, and possibly TRBD1, on 6 matching bases. The clonotype was recovered from a female donor with multiple sclerosis, enrolled in a pregnancy study. Sequenced material: CD8+ T cells from peripheral blood mononuclear cells, taken in the second trimester of pregnancy. The DNA is as follows: TGTGCCACGAACAGGGATTACAATCAGCCCCAGCATTTT. The encoded protein is CATNRDYNQPQHF.